The 16 T cell receptor beta chains reported below all come from one sample, sequenced in a study of blood T cells in healthy people across ages. Together with a sample-barcoded 5' primer, a J-beta primer mix was included in a second PCR lasting about 6 to 11 cycles. TCRdb reprocessed the 5' RACE reads with MiXCR, giving one entry per CDR3 protein. Among over 1,200,000 distinct CDR3 sequences listed, 59% were seen once. Sample: blood. These receptors all come from a man in his late teens or twenties in good health.

The V gene is TRBV20-1, the J gene TRBJ2-2; the match to TRBD2 covers 7 bases. The CDR3 totals 15 residues. J lost 2 bases, V lost 5 bases, and 8 bases had no gene match. Per germline, CDR1 DFQATT and CDR2 SNEGSKA (reference sequence). The CDR3 spells CSASTSSLNTGELFF. The CDR3 nucleotides read TGCAGTGCTTCGACTAGCAGCCTTAACACCGGGGAGCTGTTTTTT.

The genes are TRBV29-1 and TRBJ1-4, with 10 nucleotides matching TRBD1. The CDR3 sequence is 16 residues long. Unmatched junction bases numbered 5, after V lost 4 bases and J lost 0 bases. Germline-derived CDR1 and CDR2 are SQVTM and ANQGSEA. The CDR3 DNA sequence: TGCAGCGTTGCCTGGGACAGGGGACCAACTAATGAAAAACTGTTTTTT. This translates into CSVAWDRGPTNEKLFF.

This clonotype was counted between two and nine times. The chain uses TRBV2 and TRBJ2-3; D gene unclear. The CDR3 spans 13 residues. Germline V gives CDR1 SNHLY, CDR2 FYNNEI. The V gene lost 3 bases and the J gene lost 2 bases, with 6 bases spanning the gap. CDR3 in DNA: TGTGCCAGCAGTGACGGCACCACAGATACGCAGTATTTT. Its translation: CASSDGTTDTQYF.

This clonotype appeared a few times. The V gene is TRBV29-1, the J gene TRBJ2-1; weak D call: TRBD1 (6 bases). The V gene lost 7 bases and the J gene lost 8 bases, with 15 bases spanning the gap. This CDR3 is 12 amino acids long. Germline V CDR1 and CDR2: SQVTM, ANQGSEA. The CDR3 DNA is TGCAGCGGTGCCCGGGACATCCATGAGCAGTTCTTC. This gives the protein CSGARDIHEQFF.

The chain couples TRBV4-1 to TRBJ1-5; no firm D call. The V gene lost 1 base and the J gene lost 3 bases, with 13 bases spanning the gap. This CDR3 spans 16 amino acids. CDR1 MGHRA and CDR2 YSYEKL come from the germline V gene. The CDR3 DNA reads TGCGCCAGCAGCCAAGTGAAAGGGCCGCCCAATCAGCCCCAGCATTTT. Amino acid sequence: CASSQVKGPPNQPQHF.

The J gene is TRBJ2-4, the V gene TRBV5-1, with 10 bases identical to TRBD1. The DNA end lines up better with TRBJ2-7; the J call may be wrong. This CDR3 region has 14 residues. Germline CDR1 and CDR2: SGHRS and YFSETQ. Here the CDR3 DNA reads TGCGCCAGCAGCCGAATGGACAGGGGGGACGAGCAGTACTTC. It is translated as CASSRMDRGDEQYF.

The V and J genes are TRBV7-2 and TRBJ2-7; D is tentatively TRBD1 or TRBD2 (7 bases each). Trimming cost V 1 base and J 1 base, with 14 bases left between them. The CDR3 is 16 residues long. Per the germline V gene, CDR1 is SGHTA and CDR2 is FQGNSA. CDR3 amino acids: CASSLDAGGASYEQYF. Here the CDR3 DNA reads TGTGCCAGCAGCTTAGATGCAGGGGGGGCGTCCTACGAGCAGTACTTC. The variable domain in full, with the rest retrieved from reference TRBV7-2 and TRBJ2-7, is GAGVSQSPSNKVTEKGKDVELRCDPISGHTALYWYRQSLGQGLEFLIYFQGNSAPDKSGLPSDRFSAERTGGSVSTLTIQRTQQEDSAVYLCASSLDAGGASYEQYFGPGTRLTVT.

This chain connects TRBV4-3 to TRBJ2-7; D gene unclear. V lost 3 bases to trimming and J lost 2 bases, with 14 bases between them. The CDR3 runs 15 residues. The germline gives CDR1 LGHNA, CDR2 YSLEER. For the CDR3, the DNA is TGCGCCAGCAGCCAGCACAACCGTGGGCCCTACGAGCAGTACTTC. Translating it yields CASSQHNRGPYEQYF.

The chain employs TRBV24-1 and TRBJ2-2; D is undetermined. This CDR3 comprises 14 residues. Germline V gives CDR1 KGHDR, CDR2 SFDVKD. Trimming shortened V by 3 bases and J by 1 base, and 5 bases separated the two germline ends. DNA of the CDR3: TGTGCCACCAGTGATCCGGGGAACACCGGGGAGCTGTTTTTT. This gives the protein CATSDPGNTGELFF.

The chain carries TRBV25-1 and TRBJ1-6, with D possibly TRBD1 on 5 matching bases. This CDR3 comprises 19 residues. The germline V and J ends were trimmed by 1 base and 0 bases, with 16 bases remaining between them. Germline CDR1 and CDR2: MGHDK and SYGVNS. The CDR3, as DNA: TGTGCCAGCAGTGAATTTGGGACGATGATTAGCTCCTATAATTCACCCCTCCACTTT. Residues: CASSEFGTMISSYNSPLHF.

V is TRBV6-5 and J is TRBJ2-5, with 8 nucleotides matching TRBD2. CDR3 length: 15 residues. Losses at the gene ends were 4 bases for V and 3 bases for J; bases not matched to a gene: 7. Germline loops: CDR1 MNHEY, CDR2 SVGAGI. CDR3: CASSFASGGEETQYF. The CDR3 DNA reads TGTGCCAGCAGTTTCGCTTCGGGGGGGGAAGAGACCCAGTACTTC.

The chain combines TRBV4-3 with TRBJ2-7; weak D call: TRBD2 (5 bases). The germline gives CDR1 LGHNA, CDR2 YSLEER. The ends were cut back, 0 bases at V and 1 base at J, with 10 bases in the middle. The CDR3 has 15 residues. This chain's CDR3 is CASSQDQGGSYEQYF. CDR3 sequence (DNA): TGCGCCAGCAGCCAAGATCAAGGAGGATCCTACGAGCAGTACTTC.

This sequence joins TRBV5-1 and TRBJ2-7; 7 bases align to TRBD2. Per germline, CDR1 SGHRS and CDR2 YFSETQ. V dropped 3 bases and J dropped 5; count of bases not matched to a gene: 2. This CDR3 is 12 amino acids long. The CDR3 region is CASSWGGDEQYF. CDR3 in DNA: TGCGCCAGCAGCTGGGGGGGGGACGAGCAGTACTTC.

The chain employs TRBV7-9 and TRBJ2-1, with TRBD2 matching over 9 bases. This CDR3 comprises 18 residues. J lost 0 bases, V lost 4 bases, and 10 bases had no gene match. The V gene's germline CDR1 is SEHNR and CDR2 FQNEAQ (reference sequence). The CDR3 sequence: CASSSIFSGSDSYNEQFF. DNA for the CDR3: TGTGCCAGCAGCTCGATCTTTAGCGGGAGCGACTCCTACAATGAGCAGTTCTTC.

The J gene is TRBJ2-1, the V gene TRBV20-1, with D uncertain. Trimming left V 6 bases short and J 7 bases short, with 10 bases between. The germline CDR1 and CDR2 sequences are DFQATT and SNEGSKA (reference sequence). The CDR3 has 11 residues. This CDR3 is CSAAEVNEQFF. CDR3 bases: TGCAGTGCGGCAGAGGTTAATGAGCAGTTCTTC.

The V and J genes are TRBV5-1 and TRBJ2-1; TRBD2 is a possible D gene (7 bases). The CDR3 length is 17 residues. Trimming left V 0 bases short and J 7 bases short, with 20 bases between. Germline V CDR1 and CDR2: SGHRS, YFSETQ. The CDR3 DNA is TGCGCCAGCAGCTTGGCGGAGGGGGGGGCTCGAGGGAATGAGCAGTTCTTC. Translating gives CASSLAEGGARGNEQFF.